Below, 2 T cell receptor beta chains from the same sample are listed, as sequenced in a study of T-cell memory formation after mild COVID-19. MiXCR, applied by TCRdb to the 5' RACE reads, yields one record per CDR3 protein. Among under 250,000 distinct CDR3 sequences listed, about 16% were seen once. The sample comprised PBMCs or a T cell subset sorted from them (not recorded which). These receptors were collected from an adult woman who had mild COVID-19 (a few samples of this study predate the infection). Cell type and time point are not known.

This rearrangement joins TRBV6-6 to TRBJ1-5; TRBD1 agrees at 9 bases. J lost 4 bases, V lost 7 bases, and 8 bases had no gene match. CDR1 MNHNY and CDR2 SVGAGI come from the germline V gene (reference sequence). The CDR3 covers 15 residues. The CDR3 DNA sequence: TGTGCCAGCACTTTGGACAGGGGAGCGAATCAGCCCCAGCATTTT. It specifies CASTLDRGANQPQHF.

There are many counts of this clonotype. The rearrangement uses TRBV5-1 and TRBJ2-2; D is ambiguous. V was trimmed by 0 bases and J by 0 bases, leaving 9 bases between them. The CDR3 consists of 16 residues. Germline-derived CDR1 and CDR2 are SGHRS and YFSETQ. For the CDR3, the DNA is TGCGCCAGCAGCTTGGATTCGCGGACGAACACCGGGGAGCTGTTTTTT. Translating gives CASSLDSRTNTGELFF.